This T cell receptor (beta chain) emerged from a study of siplizumab effects on memory and regulatory T cells (dated by TCRdb to the late 2010s). Concerning the study at large: The study examined how the anti-CD2 antibody siplizumab affects alloreactive T-cell subsets in allogeneic mixed lymphocyte reactions built from human PBMCs. Overall study outcomes, separate from this receptor: No functional confirmation was obtained for the suppressive function of proliferating Tregs from siplizumab cultures. Unstimulated naive T cells appeared more diverse than memory T cells, and naive cells seemed to contribute substantially to the alloresponse. Siplizumab significantly reduced the cumulative frequency of alloreactive sequences traceable to unstimulated CD4+ memory T cells. Sequences below about 10^-5 frequency were poorly captured, so only a minor fraction of alloreactive clones could be mapped to unstimulated subsets. Roughly 80-95% of proliferating CD4+ or CD8+ clones could not be assigned a naive or memory phenotype. Among mappable alloreactive CD4+ clones, an average Treg-derived fraction of 68.8% was observed with siplizumab, compared with approximately 26% in control reactions.

The CDR3 sequence holds 16 residues, the cysteine and phenylalanine included. The DNA shown is the 48-base CDR3, in frame from base 1. V sheds 0 bases and J sheds 8 bases, leaving 19 bases between their ends. The germline V gene provides CDR1 SGHVS and CDR2 FQNEAQ. Sorted unstimulated T cells and proliferating T cells recovered from mixed lymphocyte reactions underwent TCRbeta CDR3 sequencing. Fresh whole blood from fewer than twelve HLA-typed healthy donors was used to isolate PBMCs. To map where alloreactive clones came from, unstimulated CD4+ regulatory T cells were FACS-sorted. This clone is a singleton in its sample. The antigen it binds to is not known. The sample holds no much larger clone one base away, and base qualities are not on file. To prepare the library, the immunoSEQ multiplex PCR assay was applied. About 9.1 x 10^4 TCR templates per sample were assayed on the deep sequencing platform. Genomic DNA extracted from sorted T cells was used for TCRbeta CDR3 sequencing. For the original study's pipeline: The R programming language was used for clonal analysis of TCRbeta CDR3 data. Unstimulated samples were compared with post-reaction CFSE-low samples to define alloreactive CD4+ and CD8+ clones. Alloreactive CD4+ clones were assigned to regulatory or non-regulatory origin by matching sequences to sorted unstimulated Treg and non-Treg repertoires. TCRdb stores this immuneACCESS table with in-frame sequences only. Part of the clones is absent; in the studies checked, under half of the shortfall reflects unresolved V genes, and no reason is known for the rest. V and J calls and clone size are given by that table; D and trimming were obtained from the DNA. In this sample the table shows about 100,000 clones, around 94% of which occur a single time. Roughly 0.62% of the sample rests with the top ten.

The rearranged chain carries TRBV7-8 and TRBJ1-1, with TRBD1 perhaps the D gene, on 5 matching bases. The TCR originated in a human donor in good health. The sample consisted of Tregs sorted from blood. The sequenced DNA is TGTGCCAGCAGCTTAGCGTCGGGACTTAGACGGCCGGAAGCTTTCTTT. Its amino acids are CASSLASGLRRPEAFF. Where the CDR3 stops, the reference TRBV7-8 and TRBJ1-1 genes take over; the full variable domain is GAGVSQSPRYKVAKRGQDVALRCDPISGHVSLFWYQQALGQGPEFLTYFQNEAQLDKSGLPSDRFFAERPEGSVSTLKIQRTQQEDSAVYLCASSLASGLRRPEAFFGQGTRLTVV.